The present TCR beta chain was sequenced within a study of cytomegalovirus exposure and HLA in healthy donors. 60 Vbeta and 13 Jbeta primers were used in PCR. Generated by immunoSEQ multiplex PCR, the TCRdb table keeps only in-frame clones and is missing some. The sample holds 200,000 or so clones, around 81% seen once. This CDR3 is 16 amino acids long. V dropped 7 bases and J dropped 3; count of bases not matched to a gene: 8. Looked up from germline, CDR1 is SNHLY and CDR2 is FYNNEI. Sequencing was performed on PBMCs. This receptor was taken from a woman aged 18 to 35 in good health and CMV-seropositive. The chain couples TRBV2 to TRBJ2-6, with 8 bases matching TRBD1. The CDR3 protein is CASMPPGGIGANVLTF. The CDR3 bases are TGTGCCAGCATGCCGCCAGGGGGCATTGGGGCCAACGTCCTGACTTTC.